The next 5 T cell receptor beta chains were all read from a single sample in a study of identifying expanded T cells in peripheral blood. Libraries were prepared by immunoSEQ multiplex PCR; TCRdb keeps only in-frame clonotypes and omits some of them. Altogether around 56,000 clones are present, approximately 82% being singletons, with the ten largest covering roughly 15%. Sequences were obtained from blood. The receptors were gathered from a person aged 18 to 75 in good health.

The J gene is TRBJ2-7, the V gene TRBV5-4; D ambiguous. The CDR3 loop spans 13 amino acids. V was trimmed by 1 base and J by 3 bases, leaving 8 bases between them. Germline assignment: CDR1 SGHNT and CDR2 YYREEE (reference sequence). Written as DNA, the CDR3 is TGTGCCAGCAGCTTGCAAGGAGTCTACGAGCAGTACTTC. It specifies CASSLQGVYEQYF.

The rearrangement uses TRBV4-2 and TRBJ2-1; 8 bases map to TRBD2. CDR3 size: 16 residues. Per germline, CDR1 LGHNA and CDR2 YNFKEQ. The junction had 7 bases not matched to a gene; V was cut back by 0 bases and J by 6 bases. CDR3 residues: CASSQDSGLASNEQFF. CDR3 in DNA: TGTGCCAGCAGCCAAGATTCTGGACTAGCTTCCAATGAGCAGTTCTTC.

This chain links TRBV29-1 with TRBJ1-1; possible D gene TRBD1, 5 bases. The CDR3 totals 14 residues. Per germline, CDR1 SQVTM and CDR2 ANQGSEA. V was clipped by 1 base and J by 5 bases, with 14 bases between them. The CDR3 DNA sequence: TGCAGCGTTGAAGGGCAGGGTAGTATAACTGAAGCTTTCTTT. Translating gives CSVEGQGSITEAFF. The variable domain in full, with the rest retrieved from reference TRBV29-1 and TRBJ1-1, is SAVISQKPSRDICQRGTSLTIQCQVDSQVTMMFWYRQQPGQSLTLIATANQGSEATYESGFVIDKFPISRPNLTFSTLTVSNMSPEDSSIYLCSVEGQGSITEAFFGQGTRLTVV.

The V and J genes are TRBV5-4 and TRBJ1-2, with 7 bases matching TRBD1. Germline CDR1 reads SGHNT; CDR2 reads YYREEE (reference sequence). The junction had 5 bases not matched to a gene; V was cut back by 4 bases and J by 5 bases. The CDR3 has 13 amino acids. Here the CDR3 DNA reads TGTGCCAGCAGCCCGACAGGGAAATATGGCTACACCTTC. It is translated as CASSPTGKYGYTF.

The table lists this clone with a count of one. The chain recombines TRBV7-6 with TRBJ2-5, with D hard to call. Per germline, CDR1 SGHVS and CDR2 FNYEAQ. With 5 bases removed from V and 7 bases from J, the gap between germline ends came to 14 bases. The CDR3 is 13 amino acids. The chain's CDR3 is CASSHTKGGTQYF. CDR3 nucleotides: TGTGCCAGCAGCCACACTAAAGGTGGGACCCAGTACTTC.